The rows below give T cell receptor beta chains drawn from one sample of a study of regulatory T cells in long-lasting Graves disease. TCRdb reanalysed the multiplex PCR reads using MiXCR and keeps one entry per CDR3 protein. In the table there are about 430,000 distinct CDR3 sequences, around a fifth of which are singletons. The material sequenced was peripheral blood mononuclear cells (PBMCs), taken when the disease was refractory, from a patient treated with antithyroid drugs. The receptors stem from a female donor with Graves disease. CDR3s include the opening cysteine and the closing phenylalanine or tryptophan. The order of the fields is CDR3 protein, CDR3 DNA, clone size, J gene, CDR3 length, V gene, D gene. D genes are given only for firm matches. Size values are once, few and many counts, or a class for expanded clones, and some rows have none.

CASSFLTGGHFSGANVLTF	TGTGCCAGCAGTTTTCTGACCGGGGGCCATTTCTCTGGGGCCAACGTCCTGACTTTC	many	TRBJ2-6	19	TRBV3-1	NA
CASSYSGDRGFSPLHF	TGTGCCAGCAGTTACTCGGGGGACAGGGGATTCTCACCCCTCCACTTT	NA	TRBJ1-6	16	TRBV6-2/TRBV6-3	TRBD1
CASSLGLAGLQEAQYF	TGTGCCAGCAGTTTGGGCCTAGCGGGGCTCCAGGAGGCCCAGTACTTC	NA	TRBJ2-4	16	TRBV12-3/TRBV12-4	TRBD2
CASNGDFVGQAFF	TGTGCCAGCAACGGGGACTTTGTTGGTCAGGCTTTCTTT	many	TRBJ1-1	13	TRBV28	NA
CASSLYHRGDNEKLFF	TGTGCCAGCAGCCTATACCACAGGGGGGATAATGAAAAACTGTTTTTT	NA	TRBJ1-4	16	TRBV5-4	TRBD1
CASSFYAAQGEQYF	TGTGCCAGCAGCTTTTACGCAGCACAGGGCGAGCAGTACTTC	NA	TRBJ2-7	14	TRBV11-1	NA
CASSLLRGEGYTF	TGTGCCAGCAGCCTACTTAGGGGAGAGGGCTACACCTTC	many	TRBJ1-2	13	TRBV3-1	NA
CASRPPQGTNEKLLF	TGTGCCAGCAGACCGCCACAGGGGACTAATGAAAAACTGCTTTTT	NA	TRBJ1-4	15	TRBV27	TRBD1
CASSVVNYGYTF	TGTGCCAGCAGTGTAGTAAACTATGGCTACACCTTC	many	TRBJ1-2	12	TRBV2	NA
CASSYDREYDQPQHF	TGTGCCAGCAGTTACGACAGGGAATACGATCAGCCCCAGCATTTT	NA	TRBJ1-5	15	TRBV6-7	TRBD1
CASSLYTGTSRSEQFF	TGTGCCAGCAGTTTATATACCGGGACTAGCAGGAGTGAGCAGTTCTTC	few	TRBJ2-1	16	TRBV28	TRBD2
CASSQDGGARISYEQYF	TGCGCCAGCAGCCAAGATGGGGGGGCTCGGATCTCCTACGAGCAGTACTTC	NA	TRBJ2-7	17	TRBV4-1	NA
CASSLGGYGYGYTF	TGTGCCAGCAGTTTAGGAGGGTACGGCTATGGCTACACCTTC	many	TRBJ1-2	14	TRBV12-3/TRBV12-4	NA
CATSSTFMNEQYF	TGTGCCACCAGCTCGACCTTCATGAACGAGCAGTACTTC	many	TRBJ2-7	13	TRBV15	NA
CASNGAMGRPEAFF	TGTGCCAGCAACGGAGCCATGGGTCGCCCTGAAGCTTTCTTT	few	TRBJ1-1	14	TRBV6-1	NA
CASRYDGGWSNQPQHF	TGTGCCAGTCGCTACGACGGGGGCTGGAGCAATCAGCCCCAGCATTTT	few	TRBJ1-5	16	TRBV28	NA
CASRQRQETGANVLTF	TGTGCCAGCAGACAAAGACAGGAGACTGGGGCCAACGTCCTGACTTTC	few	TRBJ2-6	16	TRBV28	NA
CASSDGTAVRELFF	TGTGCCAGTAGCGACGGGACAGCAGTTAGGGAGCTGTTTTTT	NA	TRBJ2-2	14	TRBV19	TRBD1
CASSTTGTGENEQYF	TGTGCCAGCAGCACCACCGGGACAGGGGAAAACGAGCAGTACTTC	many	TRBJ2-7	15	TRBV7-8	TRBD1
CASSTYPGHRLYGYTF	TGCGCCAGCAGCACTTATCCGGGACACCGTCTCTATGGCTACACCTTC	NA	TRBJ1-2	16	TRBV5-1	NA
CASSFVPGTVTYEQYF	TGTGCCAGCAGTTTTGTTCCCGGGACAGTAACCTACGAGCAGTACTTC	many	TRBJ2-7	16	TRBV28	TRBD1
CATSRGQGAREQYF	TGTGCCACCAGCAGGGGACAGGGGGCGCGGGAGCAGTACTTC	NA	TRBJ2-7	14	TRBV15	TRBD1
CATSDPLANTIYF	TGTGCCACCAGTGATCCCCTCGCAAACACCATATATTTT	many	TRBJ1-3	13	TRBV24-1	NA
CAISNRANEQFF	TGTGCCATCAGTAACAGGGCTAATGAGCAGTTCTTC	few	TRBJ2-1	12	TRBV10-3	NA
CASSTGGGAGANVLTF	TGTGCCAGCAGTACCGGGGGGGGCGCTGGGGCCAACGTCCTGACTTTC	many	TRBJ2-6	16	TRBV2	TRBD2